The 21 T cell receptor beta chains in this list originate from one sample, sequenced in a study of T cells in Graves' hyperthyroidism and ophthalmopathy. RNA transcripts provided the source from which TCR beta CDR3 regions were amplified. First-round RT-PCR targeting the TCR CDR3 was performed with the HTBI primer set. TCRdb re-called the multiplex PCR reads through MiXCR, storing one row per CDR3 protein. The sample yields 250,000 to 350,000 distinct CDR3 sequences, roughly 17% seen once. Sequencing used blood. The origin of the receptors is a man under 40 with Graves' hyperthyroidism.

This clonotype was counted ten times or more. CDR3 sequence (DNA): TGTGCCAGCAGCACCGACAGGGGCTCCTACAATGAGCAGTTCTTC. As protein: CASSTDRGSYNEQFF. The gene calls are TRBV12-3 or TRBV12-4 and TRBJ2-1, with 8 bases matching TRBD1. The CDR3 is 15 residues long. Losses at the gene ends were 6 bases for V and 0 bases for J; bases not matched to a gene: 4.

This clonotype was detected ten times or more. V usage is TRBV2 and J usage is TRBJ2-3; D is perhaps TRBD1 or TRBD2 (5 bases each). CDR3 length: 13 amino acids. V was pared by 6 bases and J by 1 base, with 8 bases between. Looked up from germline, CDR1 is SNHLY and CDR2 is FYNNEI. CDR3 sequence: CASSGDGTDTQYF. In DNA, the CDR3 is TGTGCCAGCAGCGGGGACGGCACAGATACGCAGTATTTT. Full variable domain (outside the CDR3, taken from reference TRBV2 and TRBJ2-3): EPEVTQTPSHQVTQMGQEVILRCVPISNHLYFYWYRQILGQKVEFLVSFYNNEISEKSEIFDDQFSVERPDGSNFTLKIRSTKLEDSAMYFCASSGDGTDTQYFGPGTRLTVL.

The table lists this clonotype with a few counts. The V call is TRBV4-1, the J call TRBJ2-5; D possibly corresponds to TRBD2 (7 bases). With 0 bases removed from V and 5 bases from J, the gap between germline ends came to 16 bases. Germline V gene sequence: CDR1 MGHRA, CDR2 YSYEKL. The length of the CDR3 is 16 residues. The CDR3 loop is CASSQDNLGGGETQYF. The CDR3 region has the DNA TGCGCCAGCAGCCAAGATAATCTGGGAGGGGGGGAGACCCAGTACTTC.

This clonotype was seen many times. The genes are TRBV7-2 and TRBJ2-2, with no clear D. CDR1 SGHTA and CDR2 FQGNSA come from the germline V gene. The CDR3 has 12 residues. V was pared by 4 bases and J by 2 bases, with 2 bases between. For the CDR3, the DNA is TGTGCCAGCAGCTATAACACCGGGGAGCTGTTTTTT. Translated, it gives CASSYNTGELFF.

This clonotype was seen more than once but under ten times. Possible read error: a much larger clone is one base away. This sequence joins TRBV20-1 and TRBJ2-5; D tentatively reads TRBD1 or TRBD2 (6 bases each). CDR1 and CDR2 from the germline V gene are DFQATT and SNEGSKA (reference sequence). The CDR3 consists of 15 residues. CDR3 nucleotide sequence: TGCAGTGCTAGATGGCGGGGAGTCTGGACAGAGGCCCAGTACTTC. Translating it yields CSARWRGVWTEAQYF.

This clonotype was observed at least ten times. This chain connects TRBV5-1 to TRBJ2-6; weak D call: TRBD1 (5 bases). The germline V gene encodes CDR1 SGHRS and CDR2 YFSETQ. There are 18 residues in the CDR3. V shed 0 bases and J shed 4 bases, with 17 bases lying between them. The CDR3 DNA reads TGCGCCAGCAGCTTGGCGGTCGTCGGCAGGGCCGGGGCCAACGTCCTGACTTTC. Translating gives CASSLAVVGRAGANVLTF.

This clonotype has a count of ten or more. The CDR3 here is CASSQDGGQPQHF. The CDR3 nucleotides read TGTGCCAGCAGCCAAGACGGTGGGCAGCCCCAGCATTTT. The V call is TRBV3-1, the J call TRBJ1-5, with D unclear. This CDR3 contains 13 residues. V was shortened by 0 bases and J by 7 bases, with 7 bases between the two germline ends. Germline V lookup: CDR1 LGHDT, CDR2 YNNKEL (reference sequence).

Ten or more counts support this clonotype. J is TRBJ1-2 and V is TRBV28; D possibly corresponds to TRBD1 (5 bases). This CDR3 comprises 14 residues. V was trimmed by 2 bases and J by 6 bases, leaving 13 bases between them. The germline V gene encodes CDR1 MDHEN and CDR2 SYDVKM. The CDR3 DNA is TGTGCCAGCAGTTTACTGAACGGGGGTCATGGCTACACCTTC. It specifies CASSLLNGGHGYTF.

This clonotype was seen many times. The chain links TRBV7-6 to TRBJ2-5; 7 bases map to TRBD1. Germline V lookup: CDR1 SGHVS, CDR2 FNYEAQ. This CDR3 comprises 14 residues. Trimming cost V 3 bases and J 3 bases; bases outside gene matches: 4. In nucleotides, the CDR3 is TGTGCCAGCAGCTTTAACAGGGGAAAAGAGACCCAGTACTTC. Translated, it gives CASSFNRGKETQYF.

The rearrangement joins TRBV7-8 to TRBJ2-7; 12 nucleotides line up with TRBD2. The CDR3 runs 16 residues. The germline V gene encodes CDR1 SGHVS and CDR2 FQNEAQ. Germline trimming cut 1 base from V and 3 bases from J; bases unmatched to any gene: 4. The CDR3 is CASSLDGTSGFYEQYF. In DNA, the CDR3 is TGTGCCAGCAGCTTAGACGGGACTAGCGGGTTCTACGAGCAGTACTTC.

The sample holds a few counts of this clonotype. This chain uses TRBV6-4 with TRBJ2-3, with a weak D call TRBD1 (6 bases). Germline CDR1 is MRHNA and CDR2 is SNTAGT. Trimming pared 0 bases from V and 0 bases from J, leaving 7 bases between. The CDR3 extends over 15 amino acids. CDR3 in amino acids: CASSDSGQSTDTQYF. CDR3 sequence (DNA): TGTGCCAGCAGTGACTCCGGACAGAGCACAGATACGCAGTATTTT.

The sample holds a few counts of this clonotype. This rearrangement joins TRBV13 to TRBJ1-2, with D maybe TRBD1 (6 bases). The germline V and J ends were trimmed by 5 bases and 0 bases, with 16 bases remaining between them. Per the germline V gene, CDR1 is PRHDT and CDR2 is FYEKMQ (reference sequence). There are 16 residues in the CDR3. The CDR3 coding sequence is TGTGCCAGCAGCACCCAGGACAGCCCCGCTAACTATGGCTACACCTTC. Residues: CASSTQDSPANYGYTF.

This clonotype has ten or more counts. The chain combines TRBV27 with TRBJ2-7; D might be TRBD2 (6 bases). This CDR3 has 15 residues. From germline, CDR1 is MNHEY and CDR2 SMNVEV (reference sequence). This chain's CDR3 is CATSPTPGRWDEQYF. CDR3 nucleotides: TGTGCTACCAGCCCGACCCCTGGGAGGTGGGACGAGCAGTACTTC.

This clonotype was seen ten or more times. J is TRBJ2-7 and V is TRBV2; 11 nucleotides agree with TRBD2. The CDR3 has 14 amino acids. The germline V gene encodes CDR1 SNHLY and CDR2 FYNNEI. Trimming cost V 4 bases and J 3 bases; bases outside gene matches: 2. CDR3: CASSAGTSGYEQYF. The CDR3 DNA is TGTGCCAGCAGTGCGGGGACTAGCGGCTACGAGCAGTACTTC.

Many counts were recorded for this clonotype. This chain connects TRBV12-3 or TRBV12-4 to TRBJ2-7, with D hard to call. The CDR3 has 12 residues. V was shortened by 3 bases and J by 3 bases, with 6 bases between the two germline ends. The CDR3 coding sequence is TGTGCCAGCAGTTTCAGTGTCTACGAGCAGTACTTC. Its protein product is CASSFSVYEQYF.

As to this clonotype: A much larger clonotype is one base distant, so this may be a read error. This chain links TRBV18 with TRBJ2-7, with a possible D match to TRBD1 (6 bases). Per germline, CDR1 KGHSH and CDR2 LQKENI. The CDR3 is 15 amino acids. CDR3 nucleotides: TGTGCCAGCTCACCACCGGACAGTGTGGGGAACGAGCGGTACTTC. Protein product: CASSPPDSVGNERYF.

This chain connects TRBV19 to TRBJ2-1; a possible D gene is TRBD2 (5 bases). V dropped 4 bases and J dropped 5 bases, with 9 bases sitting between them. CDR3 length: 13 amino acids. CDR1 and CDR2 (germline): LNHDA, SQIVND (reference sequence). As DNA, the CDR3 is TGTGCCAGTAGTAGAATAGCGAACAATGAGCAGTTCTTC. Amino acid sequence: CASSRIANNEQFF.

This clonotype was detected a few times. A much larger clone sits a single nucleotide away, making a read error possible. The conserved phenylalanine or tryptophan normally closing the CDR3 is absent here, so this likely arose from a read error. The V gene is TRBV12-3 or TRBV12-4, the J gene TRBJ1-1, with no clear D. V lost 5 bases, J lost 2 bases, and 9 bases lay in between. The CDR3 totals 13 residues. In DNA, the CDR3 is TGTGCCAGCAGTCCCGGGCTTAACACTGAAGCTTTCCTT. Translated, it gives CASSPGLNTEAFL.

The V and J genes are TRBV5-4 and TRBJ2-1, with D perhaps TRBD1 (6 bases). CDR1 is SGHNT and CDR2 is YYREEE in the germline V gene (reference sequence). V lost 4 bases and J 7 bases, leaving 18 bases between the germline ends. The CDR3 consists of 15 residues. The CDR3 region has the DNA TGTGCCAGCAGCCACATTACCCTGAGGGGGAATGAGCAGTTCTTC. As protein: CASSHITLRGNEQFF.

This clonotype was observed a handful of times. The junction departs from the called germline gene at one end, perhaps through a read error. The genes are TRBV7-7 and TRBJ2-5; 10 bases match TRBD2. Germline V gene data show CDR1 as SSHAT and CDR2 as FNYEAQ (reference sequence). The CDR3 is made up of 16 amino acids. CDR3 protein: CASSSNIAGGWETQYF. Written as DNA, the CDR3 is TGTGCTAGCAGCTCAAACATAGCGGGAGGCTGGGAGACCCAGTACTTC.

As regards this clonotype: A much bigger clone sits one base away, suggesting this may be a read error. This chain uses TRBV27 with TRBJ2-3, with D possibly being TRBD2 (6 bases). The CDR3 runs to 17 residues. The V and J ends lost 4 bases and 2 bases respectively, with 19 bases between them. CDR1 MNHEY and CDR2 SMNVEV come from the germline V gene (reference sequence). As DNA, the CDR3 is TGTGCCAGCAGTTCTACACCGGGACTGAGAAACACAGATACGCAGTATTTT. This sequence encodes CASSSTPGLRNTDTQYF.